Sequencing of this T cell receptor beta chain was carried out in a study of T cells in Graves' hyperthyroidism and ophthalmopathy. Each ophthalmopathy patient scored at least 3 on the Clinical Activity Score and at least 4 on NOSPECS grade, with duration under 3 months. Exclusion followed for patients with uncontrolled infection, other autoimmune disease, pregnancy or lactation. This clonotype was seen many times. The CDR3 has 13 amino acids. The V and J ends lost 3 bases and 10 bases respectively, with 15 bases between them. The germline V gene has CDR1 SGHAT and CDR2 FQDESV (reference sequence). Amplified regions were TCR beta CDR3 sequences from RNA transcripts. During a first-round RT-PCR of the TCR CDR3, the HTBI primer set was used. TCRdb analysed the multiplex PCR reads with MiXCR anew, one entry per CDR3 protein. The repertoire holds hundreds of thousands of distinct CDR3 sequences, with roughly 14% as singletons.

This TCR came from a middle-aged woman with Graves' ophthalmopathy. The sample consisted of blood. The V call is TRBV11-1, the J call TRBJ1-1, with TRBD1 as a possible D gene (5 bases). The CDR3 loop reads CASSLIRDLSAFF. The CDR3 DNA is TGTGCCAGCAGCTTGATTAGGGACCTGTCAGCTTTCTTT.